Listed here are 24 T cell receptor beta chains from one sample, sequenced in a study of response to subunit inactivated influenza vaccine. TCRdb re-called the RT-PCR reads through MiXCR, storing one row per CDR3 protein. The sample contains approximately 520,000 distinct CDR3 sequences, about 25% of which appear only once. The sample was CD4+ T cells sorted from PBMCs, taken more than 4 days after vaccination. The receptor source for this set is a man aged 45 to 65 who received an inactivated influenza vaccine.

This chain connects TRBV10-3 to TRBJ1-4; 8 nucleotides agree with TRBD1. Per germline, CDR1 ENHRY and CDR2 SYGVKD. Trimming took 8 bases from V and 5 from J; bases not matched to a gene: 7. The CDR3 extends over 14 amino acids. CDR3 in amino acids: CAIGDRGRNEKLFF. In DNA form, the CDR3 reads TGTGCCATCGGAGACAGGGGTAGGAATGAAAAACTGTTTTTT.

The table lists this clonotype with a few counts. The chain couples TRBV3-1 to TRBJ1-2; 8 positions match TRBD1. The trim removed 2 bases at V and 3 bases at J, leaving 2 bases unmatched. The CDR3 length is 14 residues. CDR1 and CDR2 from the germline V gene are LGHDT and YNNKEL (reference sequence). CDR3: CASSQQGAYYGYTF. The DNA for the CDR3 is TGTGCCAGCAGCCAACAGGGGGCTTACTATGGCTACACCTTC.

The CDR3: CASRFQGGTYEQYF. In DNA form, the CDR3 reads TGTGCCAGCAGGTTTCAGGGGGGAACCTACGAGCAGTACTTC. The gene calls are TRBV12-3 or TRBV12-4 and TRBJ2-7; maybe TRBD1 (7 bases). The germline V and J ends were trimmed by 6 bases and 2 bases, with 14 bases remaining between them. The CDR3 is 14 residues long.

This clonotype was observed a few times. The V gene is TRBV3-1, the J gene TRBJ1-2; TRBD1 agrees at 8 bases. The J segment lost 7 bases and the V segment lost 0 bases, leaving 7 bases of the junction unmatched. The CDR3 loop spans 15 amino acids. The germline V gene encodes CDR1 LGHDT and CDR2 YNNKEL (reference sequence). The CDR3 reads CASSQETGVGSGYTF. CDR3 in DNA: TGTGCCAGCAGCCAAGAGACAGGGGTAGGGAGTGGCTACACCTTC.

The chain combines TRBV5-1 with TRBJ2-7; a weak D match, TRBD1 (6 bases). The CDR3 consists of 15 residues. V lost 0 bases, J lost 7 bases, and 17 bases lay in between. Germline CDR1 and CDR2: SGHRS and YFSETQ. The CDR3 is CASSLALLGRGEQYF. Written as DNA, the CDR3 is TGCGCCAGCAGCTTGGCCCTACTGGGCAGGGGAGAGCAGTACTTC.

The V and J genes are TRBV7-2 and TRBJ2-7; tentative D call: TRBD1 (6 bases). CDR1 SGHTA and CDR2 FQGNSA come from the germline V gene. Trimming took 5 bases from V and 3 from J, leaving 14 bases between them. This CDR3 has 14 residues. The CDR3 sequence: CASSLGQTIYEQYF. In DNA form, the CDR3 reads TGTGCCAGCAGCCTCGGACAGACCATCTACGAGCAGTACTTC.

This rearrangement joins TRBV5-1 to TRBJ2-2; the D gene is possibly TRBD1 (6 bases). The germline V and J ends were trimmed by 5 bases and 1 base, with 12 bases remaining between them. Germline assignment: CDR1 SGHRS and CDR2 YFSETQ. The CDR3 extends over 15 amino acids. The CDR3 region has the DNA TGCGCCAGCAGGGGGGCTAGCAGGAACACCGGGGAGCTGTTTTTT. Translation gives CASRGASRNTGELFF.

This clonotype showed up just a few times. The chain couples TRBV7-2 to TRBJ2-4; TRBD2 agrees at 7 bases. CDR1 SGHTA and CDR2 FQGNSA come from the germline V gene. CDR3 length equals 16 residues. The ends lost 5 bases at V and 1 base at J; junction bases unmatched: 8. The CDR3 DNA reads TGTGCCAGCAGCCCCCGGGGGGTTAGTGCCAAAAACATTCAGTACTTC. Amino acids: CASSPRGVSAKNIQYF.

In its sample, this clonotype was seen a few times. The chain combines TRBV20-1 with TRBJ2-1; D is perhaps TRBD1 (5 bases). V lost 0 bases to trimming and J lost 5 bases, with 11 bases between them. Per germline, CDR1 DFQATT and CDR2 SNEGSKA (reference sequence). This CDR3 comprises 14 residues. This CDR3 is CSARDYQGNNEQFF. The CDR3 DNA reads TGCAGTGCTAGAGATTATCAGGGAAACAATGAGCAGTTCTTC.

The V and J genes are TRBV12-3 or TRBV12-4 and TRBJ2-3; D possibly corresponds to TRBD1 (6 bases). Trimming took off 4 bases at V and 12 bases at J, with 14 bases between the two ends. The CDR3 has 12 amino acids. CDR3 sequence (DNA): TGTGCCAGCAGTTCCCCGGGACATCGCCAGTATTTT. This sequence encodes CASSSPGHRQYF.

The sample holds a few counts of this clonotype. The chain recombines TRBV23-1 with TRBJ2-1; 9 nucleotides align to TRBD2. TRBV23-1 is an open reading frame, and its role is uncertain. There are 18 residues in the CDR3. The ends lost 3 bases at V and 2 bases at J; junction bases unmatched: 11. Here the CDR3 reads CASSHRTSVGFAYNEQFF. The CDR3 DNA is TGCGCCAGCAGTCATCGGACTAGCGTAGGGTTCGCCTACAATGAGCAGTTCTTC.

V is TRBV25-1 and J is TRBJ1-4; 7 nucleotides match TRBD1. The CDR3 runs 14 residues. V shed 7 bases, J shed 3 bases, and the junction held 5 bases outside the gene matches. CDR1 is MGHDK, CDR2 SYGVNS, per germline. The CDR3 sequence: CASKSRGSNEKLFF. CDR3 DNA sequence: TGTGCCAGCAAGAGCAGGGGGTCTAATGAAAAACTGTTTTTT.

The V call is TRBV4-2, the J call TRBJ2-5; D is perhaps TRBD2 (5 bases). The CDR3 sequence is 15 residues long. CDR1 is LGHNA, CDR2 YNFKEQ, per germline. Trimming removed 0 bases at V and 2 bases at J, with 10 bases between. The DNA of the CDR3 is TGTGCCAGCAGCCAAGATCGAGCGGTGCAAGAGACCCAGTACTTC. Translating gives CASSQDRAVQETQYF.

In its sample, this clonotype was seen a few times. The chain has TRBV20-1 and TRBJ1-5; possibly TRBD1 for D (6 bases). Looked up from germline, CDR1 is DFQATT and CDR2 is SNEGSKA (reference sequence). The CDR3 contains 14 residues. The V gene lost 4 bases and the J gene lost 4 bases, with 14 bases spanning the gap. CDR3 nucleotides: TGCAGTGCTACCGGGACAAAGACTAATCAGCCCCAGCATTTT. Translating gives CSATGTKTNQPQHF.

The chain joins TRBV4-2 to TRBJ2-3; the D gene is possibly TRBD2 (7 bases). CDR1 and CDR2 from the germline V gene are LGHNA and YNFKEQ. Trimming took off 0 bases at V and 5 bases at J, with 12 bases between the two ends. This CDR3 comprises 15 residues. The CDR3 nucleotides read TGTGCCAGCAGCCAAGATACCGGGGGGCAAGATACGCAGTATTTT. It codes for CASSQDTGGQDTQYF.

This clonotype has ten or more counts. DNA of the CDR3: TGCGCCAGCAGGTCGACAGGGAACTCCTACGAGCAGTACTTC. Translating it yields CASRSTGNSYEQYF. The rearrangement uses TRBV5-1 and TRBJ2-7, with 7 nucleotides matching TRBD1. The germline gives CDR1 SGHRS, CDR2 YFSETQ. This CDR3 is 14 amino acids long. V shed 5 bases, J shed 0 bases, and the junction held 5 bases outside the gene matches.

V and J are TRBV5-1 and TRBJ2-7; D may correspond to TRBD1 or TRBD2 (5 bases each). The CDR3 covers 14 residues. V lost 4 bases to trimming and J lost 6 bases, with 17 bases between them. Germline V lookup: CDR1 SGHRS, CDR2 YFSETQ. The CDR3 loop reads CASSPNRGGGEQYF. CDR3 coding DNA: TGCGCCAGCAGCCCGAATCGTGGGGGTGGCGAGCAGTACTTC. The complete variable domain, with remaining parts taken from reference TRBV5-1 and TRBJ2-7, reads KAGVTQTPRYLIKTRGQQVTLSCSPISGHRSVSWYQQTPGQGLQFLFEYFSETQRNKGNFPGRFSGRQFSNSRSEMNVSTLELGDSALYLCASSPNRGGGEQYFGPGTRLTVT.

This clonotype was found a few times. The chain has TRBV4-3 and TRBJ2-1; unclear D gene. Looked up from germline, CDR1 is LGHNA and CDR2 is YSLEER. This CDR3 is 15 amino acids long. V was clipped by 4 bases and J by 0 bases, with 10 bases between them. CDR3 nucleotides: TGCGCCAGCAGCCTATCGGGTATCTCCTACAATGAGCAGTTCTTC. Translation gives CASSLSGISYNEQFF.

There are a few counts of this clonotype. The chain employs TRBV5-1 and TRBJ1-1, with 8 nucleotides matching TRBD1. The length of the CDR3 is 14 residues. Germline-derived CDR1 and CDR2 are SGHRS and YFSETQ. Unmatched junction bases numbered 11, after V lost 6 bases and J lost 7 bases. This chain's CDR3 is CASTTLTGDDEAFF. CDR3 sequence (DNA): TGCGCCAGCACAACATTGACAGGGGATGATGAAGCTTTCTTT.

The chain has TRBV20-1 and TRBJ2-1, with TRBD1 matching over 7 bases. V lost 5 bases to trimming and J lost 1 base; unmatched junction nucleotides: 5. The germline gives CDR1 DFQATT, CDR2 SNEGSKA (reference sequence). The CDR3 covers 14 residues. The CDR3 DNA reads TGCAGTGCTTCAAGACAGGGATCCTACAATGAGCAGTTCTTC. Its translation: CSASRQGSYNEQFF.

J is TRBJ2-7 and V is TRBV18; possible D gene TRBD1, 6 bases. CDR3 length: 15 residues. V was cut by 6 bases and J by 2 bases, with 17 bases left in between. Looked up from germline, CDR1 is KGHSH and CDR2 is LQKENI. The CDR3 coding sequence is TGTGCCAGCTCCCCTCCAGGACAGAGACCCTACGAGCAGTACTTC. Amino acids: CASSPPGQRPYEQYF.

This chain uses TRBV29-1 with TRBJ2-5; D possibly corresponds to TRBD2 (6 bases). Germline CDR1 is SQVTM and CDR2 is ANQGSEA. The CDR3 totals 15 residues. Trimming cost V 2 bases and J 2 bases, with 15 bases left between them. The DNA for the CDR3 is TGCAGCGTTGAAAGGTCCAGACTAGTTCAAGAGACCCAGTACTTC. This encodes CSVERSRLVQETQYF. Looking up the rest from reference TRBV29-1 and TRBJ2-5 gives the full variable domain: SAVISQKPSRDICQRGTSLTIQCQVDSQVTMMFWYRQQPGQSLTLIATANQGSEATYESGFVIDKFPISRPNLTFSTLTVSNMSPEDSSIYLCSVERSRLVQETQYFGPGTRLLVL.

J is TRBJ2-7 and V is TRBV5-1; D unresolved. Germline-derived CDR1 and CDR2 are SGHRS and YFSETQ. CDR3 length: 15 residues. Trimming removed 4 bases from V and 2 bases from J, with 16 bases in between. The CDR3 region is CASSPLTSQTYEQYF. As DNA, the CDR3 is TGCGCCAGCAGCCCCCTCACCTCTCAAACCTACGAGCAGTACTTC.

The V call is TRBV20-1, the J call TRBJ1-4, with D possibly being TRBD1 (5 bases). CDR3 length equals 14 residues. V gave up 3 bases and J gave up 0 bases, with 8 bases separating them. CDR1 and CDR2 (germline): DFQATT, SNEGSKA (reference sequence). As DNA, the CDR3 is TGCAGTGCTAGCCAGGGAACAACTAATGAAAAACTGTTTTTT. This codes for CSASQGTTNEKLFF.